These 5 T cell receptor beta chains originate from one sample sequenced in a study of T cells in Graves' hyperthyroidism and ophthalmopathy (dated by TCRdb to the late 2010s). Preparation of the library involved multiplex PCR. The instrument given in TCRdb is Illumina HiSeq 2000. The TCR beta CDR3 regions were amplified from the RNA transcripts. A first-round RT-PCR of the TCR CDR3 used the HTBI primer set with the Qiagen OneStep RT-PCR kit. TCRdb trimmed the raw reads at Q25, called clones with MiXCR and kept productive beta chains. CDR3 protein sequences are deduplicated, and each keeps its most common genes and DNA. In this sample the table shows roughly 500,000 distinct CDR3 sequences, approximately 25% of which occur a single time. The ten most abundant clones make up approximately 11% of the sample. The specimen was blood. These receptors were collected from a woman in her 30s with Graves' ophthalmopathy.

In its sample, this clonotype was seen many times. The chain carries TRBV6-1 and TRBJ1-1; D unclear. CDR3 size: 13 residues. The V end lost 7 bases, the J end lost 1 base, and 10 bases lay between the germline ends. Germline loops: CDR1 MNHNS, CDR2 SASEGT. This CDR3 is CASTAARNTEAFF. CDR3 nucleotide sequence: TGTGCCAGCACCGCGGCGAGGAACACTGAAGCTTTCTTT.

The table lists this clonotype with many counts. The J gene is TRBJ2-3, the V gene TRBV27; 8 bases map to TRBD1. The J segment lost 3 bases and the V segment lost 1 base, leaving 9 bases of the junction unmatched. The V gene's germline CDR1 is MNHEY and CDR2 SMNVEV (reference sequence). The CDR3 length is 17 residues. The CDR3, as DNA: TGTGCCAGCAGTTTATGGGTAGCAGGGGGCCAAACAGATACGCAGTATTTT. Its translation: CASSLWVAGGQTDTQYF.

This clonotype was detected ten times or more. The chain couples TRBV7-9 to TRBJ2-5, with 7 nucleotides matching TRBD2. V was pared by 1 base and J by 5 bases, with 7 bases of the junction left unmatched. Germline-derived CDR1 and CDR2 are SEHNR and FQNEAQ (reference sequence). The CDR3 extends over 15 amino acids. CDR3 sequence: CASSLEQRGLETQYF. The DNA for the CDR3 is TGTGCCAGCAGCTTAGAACAGCGGGGTCTGGAGACCCAGTACTTC.

This clonotype has a handful of counts. The genes are TRBV12-3 or TRBV12-4 and TRBJ2-1, with 11 bases aligning to TRBD2. The CDR3 consists of 16 residues. Losses at the gene ends were 6 bases for V and 3 bases for J; bases not matched to a gene: 7. This CDR3 reads CASRSILAGGYNEQFF. The CDR3 nucleotides read TGTGCCAGCAGGTCAATTCTAGCGGGGGGCTACAATGAGCAGTTCTTC.

In regard to this clonotype: A read error may explain this, as a much larger clone is one base away. This sequence joins TRBV6-2 or TRBV6-3 and TRBJ1-5, with D uncertain. CDR1 is MNHEY and CDR2 is SVGEGT in the germline V gene. The CDR3 loop spans 15 amino acids. DNA of the CDR3: TGTGCCAGCAGTTACCACAGCGTTTGCAATCAGCCCCGGCATTTT. It specifies CASSYHSVCNQPRHF.